Each of the 10 T cell receptor beta chains below was sequenced from the same sample in a study of cytomegalovirus exposure and HLA in healthy donors (dated by TCRdb to about 2017). The library came from the immunoSEQ multiplex PCR assay. Entries here come from immuneACCESS through TCRdb and include only in-frame sequences with V and J called. Some clones fail to appear in such tables; in the studies checked, an unresolved V gene covers under half of the shortfall, and the cause of the remainder is unknown. The table for this sample lists around 250,000 clones; around 87% of them were counted only once. Roughly 0.4% of the sample comes from the top ten. The sequencing input was PBMCs. These receptors all stem from a woman younger than 35 in good health and CMV-seronegative.

The chain uses TRBV5-1 and TRBJ2-2; D might be TRBD2 (6 bases). V was shortened by 6 bases and J by 4 bases, with 16 bases between the two germline ends. Per the germline V gene, CDR1 is SGHRS and CDR2 is YFSETQ. The CDR3 has 15 residues. The CDR3: CASNAGGMGTGELFF. CDR3 nucleotide sequence: TGCGCCAGCAACGCCGGGGGTATGGGCACCGGGGAGCTGTTTTTT.

The V and J genes are TRBV28 and TRBJ1-2, with D tentatively TRBD1 (6 bases). Germline loops: CDR1 MDHEN, CDR2 SYDVKM. V was shortened by 8 bases and J by 7 bases, with 17 bases between the two germline ends. This CDR3 contains 13 residues. The CDR3 region has the DNA TGTGCCAGCGGCATGCAGGGGCTTCGTGGCTACACCTTC. This encodes CASGMQGLRGYTF.

This chain uses TRBV7-9 with TRBJ2-3; 13 nucleotides agree with TRBD2. The trim removed 5 bases at V and 7 bases at J, leaving 6 bases unmatched. The CDR3 has 15 residues. Looked up from germline, CDR1 is SEHNR and CDR2 is FQNEAQ (reference sequence). The CDR3 here is CASSILAGGPYTQYF. The CDR3 DNA reads as TGTGCCAGCAGCATACTAGCGGGGGGGCCCTATACGCAGTATTTT.

The chain links TRBV11-2 to TRBJ2-5; 7 positions agree with TRBD1. The CDR3 has 13 residues. With 10 bases clipped from V and 2 bases from J, the junction kept 7 bases outside the gene matches. Germline CDR1 and CDR2: SGHAT and FQNNGV. This chain's CDR3 is CATTGTVQETQYF. CDR3 in DNA: TGTGCCACCACGGGGACAGTTCAAGAGACCCAGTACTTC.

The genes are TRBV5-1 and TRBJ1-3; 10 nucleotides match TRBD1. The J segment lost 1 base and the V segment lost 3 bases, leaving 1 base of the junction unmatched. Germline V gene data show CDR1 as SGHRS and CDR2 as YFSETQ. This CDR3 has 15 amino acids. CDR3 nucleotides: TGCGCCAGCAGCTCGGGACAGGGGTCTGGAAACACCATATATTTT. It specifies CASSSGQGSGNTIYF. The full variable domain, its missing parts supplied by reference TRBV5-1 and TRBJ1-3, is KAGVTQTPRYLIKTRGQQVTLSCSPISGHRSVSWYQQTPGQGLQFLFEYFSETQRNKGNFPGRFSGRQFSNSRSEMNVSTLELGDSALYLCASSSGQGSGNTIYFGEGSWLTVV.

The rearrangement joins TRBV7-9 to TRBJ2-7; TRBD1 is a possible D gene (6 bases). Germline-derived CDR1 and CDR2 are SEHNR and FQNEAQ (reference sequence). Trimming took off 5 bases at V and 6 bases at J, with 20 bases between the two ends. This CDR3 is built from 15 residues. The CDR3, as DNA: TGTGCCAGCAGCCAGGGGACGTCGGTGGCTCCCGAGCAGTACTTC. This translates into CASSQGTSVAPEQYF.

This chain joins TRBV28 and TRBJ1-5; no definite D call. CDR3 size: 12 residues. Trimming removed 3 bases at V and 6 bases at J, with 6 bases between. Germline CDR1 and CDR2: MDHEN and SYDVKM. The CDR3 coding sequence is TGTGCCAGCAGTTTTCTCCGTCAGCCCCAGCATTTT. Translated: CASSFLRQPQHF.

Only one count was recorded for this clone. The chain carries TRBV11-2 and TRBJ1-4, with TRBD1 matching 8 bases. The germline gives CDR1 SGHAT, CDR2 FQNNGV. The CDR3 is made up of 16 amino acids. The trim removed 5 bases at V and 5 bases at J, leaving 10 bases unmatched. In DNA, the CDR3 is TGTGCCAGCAGCCCTATGGACAGGGTCCCGAATGAAAAACTGTTTTTT. It yields the protein CASSPMDRVPNEKLFF.

The rearrangement joins TRBV6-1 to TRBJ1-5; 8 bases map to TRBD1. This CDR3 has 14 amino acids. V lost 6 bases, J lost 4 bases, and 5 bases stayed unmatched. The germline V gene has CDR1 MNHNS and CDR2 SASEGT. DNA of the CDR3: TGTGCCAGCAGACCCGGGACAGGTAATCAGCCCCAGCATTTT. Its protein is CASRPGTGNQPQHF.

The V call is TRBV2, the J call TRBJ1-5, with D perhaps TRBD1 (6 bases). Germline loops: CDR1 SNHLY, CDR2 FYNNEI. Trimming removed 5 bases from V and 4 bases from J, with 15 bases in between. The CDR3 has 15 amino acids. In DNA form, the CDR3 reads TGTGCCAGCAGTTCAGAGGGACATCTGAATCAGCCCCAGCATTTT. Translating gives CASSSEGHLNQPQHF.